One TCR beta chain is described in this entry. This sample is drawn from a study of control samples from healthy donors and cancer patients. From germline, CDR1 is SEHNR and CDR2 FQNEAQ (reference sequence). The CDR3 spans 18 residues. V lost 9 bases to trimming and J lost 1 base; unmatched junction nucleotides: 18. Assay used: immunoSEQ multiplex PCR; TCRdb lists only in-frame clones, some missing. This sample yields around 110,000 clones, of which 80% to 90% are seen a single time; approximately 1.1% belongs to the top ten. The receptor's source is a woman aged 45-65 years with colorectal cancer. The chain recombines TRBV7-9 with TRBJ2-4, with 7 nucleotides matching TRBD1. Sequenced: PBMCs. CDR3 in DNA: TGTGCCAGATCGGACAGGAGCCATCCTACACTGGCCAAAAACATTCAGTACTTC. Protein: CARSDRSHPTLAKNIQYF. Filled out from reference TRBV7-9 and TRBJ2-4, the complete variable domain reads DTGVSQNPRHKITKRGQNVTFRCDPISEHNRLYWYRQTLGQGPEFLTYFQNEAQLEKSRLLSDRFSAERPKGSFSTLEIQRTEQGDSAMYLCARSDRSHPTLAKNIQYFGAGTRLSVL.